The 30 T cell receptor beta chains presented below share a single source sample, sequenced in a study of sequential checkpoint blockade in melanoma. Clones were read by immunoSEQ multiplex PCR, and TCRdb kept only the in-frame ones, dropping some. Altogether about 22,000 clones are present, roughly 80% being singletons, with the ten largest covering 27%. The sample's treatment: randomized to nivolumab then ipilimumab (arm A) or the reverse (arm B). The sequencing used CD8+ T cells sorted from blood (inferred from file names), collected from a patient given nivolumab and ipilimumab in sequence. These receptors all come from a human donor with melanoma.

The genes are TRBV5-1 and TRBJ2-3, with 7 bases fitting TRBD1. V lost 0 bases, J lost 3 bases, and 1 base stayed unmatched. The germline V gene has CDR1 SGHRS and CDR2 YFSETQ. The CDR3 runs 14 residues. The CDR3 coding sequence is TGCGCCAGCAGCTTGGTACAGGGGACAGATACGCAGTATTTT. It encodes CASSLVQGTDTQYF.

The chain recombines TRBV28 with TRBJ2-7; D not certain. Germline values: CDR1 MDHEN, CDR2 SYDVKM. Trimming left V 6 bases short and J 8 bases short, with 14 bases between. The CDR3 consists of 12 residues. The DNA for the CDR3 is TGTGCCAGCAGCTTTATAGGAGCCCAGCAGTACTTC. Amino acids: CASSFIGAQQYF.

The chain employs TRBV6-1 and TRBJ1-5; D not certain. Trimming left V 4 bases short and J 6 bases short, with 13 bases between. The germline V gene has CDR1 MNHNS and CDR2 SASEGT. The length of the CDR3 is 14 residues. The CDR3 region has the DNA TGTGCCAGCAGTGGGAGGCAGTTGGGTCAGCCCCAGCATTTT. Translated, it gives CASSGRQLGQPQHF.

The chain uses TRBV7-8 and TRBJ2-3; 8 bases align to TRBD2. The CDR3 loop spans 14 amino acids. J was trimmed by 1 base and V by 10 bases; bases with no gene match: 7. CDR1 is SGHVS and CDR2 is FQNEAQ in the germline V gene. The CDR3 loop is CATTAGGRTDTQYF. The CDR3 coding sequence is TGTGCCACCACCGCGGGGGGACGCACAGATACGCAGTATTTT.

The gene calls are TRBV6-5 and TRBJ1-5; TRBD1 agrees at 7 bases. The CDR3 covers 14 residues. Germline CDR1 reads MNHEY; CDR2 reads SVGAGI. V dropped 1 base and J dropped 6; count of bases not matched to a gene: 3. The CDR3 DNA is TGTGCCAGCAGTTACTTGGCAGGGGGTCAGCCCCAGCATTTT. Its translation: CASSYLAGGQPQHF.

The gene calls are TRBV7-2 and TRBJ2-7; D not certain. The germline CDR1 and CDR2 sequences are SGHTA and FQGNSA. The CDR3 totals 15 residues. V was cut by 3 bases and J by 3 bases, with 15 bases left in between. CDR3 nucleotides: TGTGCCAGCAGCTTCTCCCCCATGGGCATCTACGAGCAGTACTTC. Translation: CASSFSPMGIYEQYF. The full variable domain, in which reference TRBV7-2 and TRBJ2-7 provide the parts outside the CDR3, is GAGVSQSPSNKVTEKGKDVELRCDPISGHTALYWYRQSLGQGLEFLIYFQGNSAPDKSGLPSDRFSAERTGGSVSTLTIQRTQQEDSAVYLCASSFSPMGIYEQYFGPGTRLTVT.

This chain uses TRBV5-1 with TRBJ2-5; 7 bases match TRBD2. Judging by the DNA end, TRBJ2-7 fits better; the J call may be wrong. The CDR3 has 17 residues. Germline CDR1 SGHRS, CDR2 YFSETQ. The CDR3 DNA reads as TGCGCCAGCAGCTTCCAGTGGGGGGTAGCGGGCCTCTACGAGCAGTACTTC. The encoded protein is CASSFQWGVAGLYEQYF.

This clone was seen a handful of times. The rearrangement uses TRBV10-3 and TRBJ1-1; D not certain. The V and J ends lost 8 bases and 0 bases respectively, with 7 bases between them. Germline CDR1 reads ENHRY; CDR2 reads SYGVKD. The CDR3 sequence is 12 residues long. For the CDR3, the DNA is TGTGCCATCGGAGGTCTGAACACTGAAGCTTTCTTT. Its protein product is CAIGGLNTEAFF.

CDR3: CASSQAGSTEAFF. CDR3 sequence (DNA): TGTGCCAGCAGCCAAGCGGGGAGCACTGAAGCTTTCTTT. The V and J genes are TRBV14 and TRBJ1-1, with D hard to call. The germline V and J ends were trimmed by 1 base and 4 bases, with 7 bases remaining between them. This CDR3 is 13 amino acids long. Per germline, CDR1 SGHDN and CDR2 FVKESK.

The rearrangement links TRBV7-2 to TRBJ2-7; 8 bases fit TRBD2. J lost 2 bases, V lost 2 bases, and 2 bases had no gene match. The CDR3 covers 14 residues. In germline, CDR1 is SGHTA, CDR2 FQGNSA. The CDR3 sequence is CASSLRTSTYEQYF. In DNA form, the CDR3 reads TGTGCCAGCAGCTTACGGACTAGCACCTACGAGCAGTACTTC.

The chain has TRBV27 and TRBJ2-7, with no clear D. Germline CDR1 is MNHEY and CDR2 is SMNVEV (reference sequence). The CDR3 covers 15 residues. Trimming pared 4 bases from V and 2 bases from J, leaving 15 bases between. The CDR3 here is CASSSLGQVTYEQYF. CDR3 DNA: TGTGCCAGCAGTTCCCTTGGGCAGGTAACCTACGAGCAGTACTTC.

The J gene is TRBJ1-1, the V gene TRBV19; D may be TRBD1 (5 bases). V was trimmed by 5 bases and J by 6 bases, leaving 10 bases between them. CDR3 length: 12 amino acids. The germline V gene has CDR1 LNHDA and CDR2 SQIVND (reference sequence). The chain's CDR3 is CASSYGQSEAFF. The CDR3 coding sequence is TGTGCCAGTAGTTACGGACAATCTGAAGCTTTCTTT.

The J gene is TRBJ2-7, the V gene TRBV27, with unresolved D. The CDR3 is made up of 14 amino acids. Deletions cut 1 base from V and 3 bases from J, with 10 bases between. Germline assignment: CDR1 MNHEY and CDR2 SMNVEV (reference sequence). The CDR3 spells CASSLLGRNYEQYF. In DNA, the CDR3 is TGTGCCAGCAGTTTATTGGGCAGGAACTACGAGCAGTACTTC.

The J gene is TRBJ1-1, the V gene TRBV5-1, with TRBD1 identical over 7 bases. CDR3 length equals 17 residues. The V and J ends lost 4 bases and 1 base, in that order; junction bases with no gene match: 13. Germline CDR1 SGHRS, CDR2 YFSETQ. The CDR3 DNA reads TGCGCCAGCAGCCGGAGGGGGCAGGAGAACACGAACACTGAAGCTTTCTTT. Its translation is CASSRRGQENTNTEAFF.

The chain carries TRBV19 and TRBJ2-5, with 10 bases matching TRBD1. The last part of the DNA fits TRBJ2-7 better; the J call may be wrong. Per the germline V gene, CDR1 is LNHDA and CDR2 is SQIVND (reference sequence). The CDR3 is 15 amino acids. CDR3 DNA: TGTGCCAGTAGTACCGGGACAGGGGTCCCATACGAGCAGTACTTC. Amino acid sequence: CASSTGTGVPYEQYF.

V gene TRBV19 combines with J gene TRBJ1-5; TRBD1 might be the D (5 bases). CDR3 length: 14 amino acids. Trimming took 8 bases from V and 1 from J, leaving 12 bases between them. In germline, CDR1 is LNHDA, CDR2 SQIVND (reference sequence). Written as DNA, the CDR3 is TGTGCCAGTGCTAGGACACCCAGCAATCAGCCCCAGCATTTT. This sequence encodes CASARTPSNQPQHF.

This clone was seen a single time. This chain uses TRBV5-1 with TRBJ2-3; 8 bases align to TRBD1. V was pared by 1 base and J by 2 bases, with 3 bases of the junction left unmatched. Germline CDR1 and CDR2: SGHRS and YFSETQ. The CDR3 runs to 15 residues. CDR3 sequence (DNA): TGCGCCAGCAGCTTGAACAGGGGGTTCACAGATACGCAGTATTTT. It encodes CASSLNRGFTDTQYF. The complete variable domain, with remaining parts taken from reference TRBV5-1 and TRBJ2-3, reads KAGVTQTPRYLIKTRGQQVTLSCSPISGHRSVSWYQQTPGQGLQFLFEYFSETQRNKGNFPGRFSGRQFSNSRSEMNVSTLELGDSALYLCASSLNRGFTDTQYFGPGTRLTVL.

The V call is TRBV5-6, the J call TRBJ2-7; D is unclear. With 1 base removed from V and 0 bases from J, the gap between germline ends came to 11 bases. This CDR3 has 15 residues. CDR1 and CDR2 from the germline V gene are SGHDT and YYEEEE. For the CDR3, the DNA is TGTGCCAGCAGCTTGTATAGTACCATCTCCTACGAGCAGTACTTC. It translates to CASSLYSTISYEQYF.

V and J are TRBV9 and TRBJ2-2; 12 nucleotides agree with TRBD1. Germline lookup yields CDR1 SGDLS and CDR2 YYNGEE. This CDR3 spans 16 amino acids. Trimming cost V 2 bases and J 5 bases; bases outside gene matches: 4. The DNA of the CDR3 is TGTGCCAGCAGCGTCGGGACAGGGGGCAAAACCGGGGAGCTGTTTTTT. Translated, it gives CASSVGTGGKTGELFF.

The V gene is TRBV27, the J gene TRBJ2-1; D is uncertain. This CDR3 has 14 residues. The V end lost 4 bases, the J end lost 10 bases, and 17 bases lay between the germline ends. The germline V gene encodes CDR1 MNHEY and CDR2 SMNVEV (reference sequence). CDR3 protein: CASSSLTDSVEQFF. CDR3 nucleotide sequence: TGTGCCAGCAGTTCCCTTACTGACTCCGTAGAGCAGTTCTTC.

The rearrangement joins TRBV6-5 to TRBJ2-7, with D maybe TRBD1 (5 bases). CDR1 is MNHEY and CDR2 is SVGAGI in the germline V gene. The CDR3 consists of 15 residues. V shed 0 bases and J shed 2 bases, with 11 bases lying between them. The CDR3 sequence: CASSYSSGSTYEQYF. In DNA, the CDR3 is TGTGCCAGCAGTTACTCCTCAGGGTCCACCTACGAGCAGTACTTC.

The CDR3: CASSAGSYEQYF. DNA for the CDR3: TGCGCCAGCAGTGCGGGGTCCTACGAGCAGTACTTC. The chain uses TRBV10-1 and TRBJ2-7; D perhaps matches TRBD2 (5 bases). The V gene's germline CDR1 is WNHNN and CDR2 SYGVQD (reference sequence). The length of the CDR3 is 12 residues. V was cut by 4 bases and J by 1 base, with 5 bases left in between.

This clone has just a few counts. The CDR3 bases are TGCGCCAGCAGTGAGTCGGGGCAGGCACCCTACGAGCAGTACTTC. Its protein product is CASSESGQAPYEQYF. The V call is TRBV10-1, the J call TRBJ2-7, with a tentative D call TRBD1 (5 bases). In germline, CDR1 is WNHNN, CDR2 SYGVQD (reference sequence). The CDR3 is made up of 15 amino acids. V shed 0 bases and J shed 2 bases, with 11 bases lying between them.

About this clone itself: A junction end diverges from the germline sequence, so it may reflect a read error. This chain uses TRBV7-7 with TRBJ2-5; 9 bases line up with TRBD1. The tail of the sequence fits TRBJ2-7 better, so the J call may be wrong. Germline V gene sequence: CDR1 SSHAT, CDR2 FNYEAQ (reference sequence). The CDR3 consists of 15 residues. The CDR3 sequence: CASSLGTGRSYEQYF. In DNA, the CDR3 is TGTGCTAGCAGCTTAGGGACAGGGCGATCCTACGAGCAGTACTTC.

This clone is medium-sized by share. This same CDR3 is encoded by further DNA sequences in the sample. The V and J genes are TRBV27 and TRBJ2-1, with 8 bases that match TRBD1. The J segment lost 3 bases and the V segment lost 2 bases, leaving 3 bases of the junction unmatched. From germline, CDR1 is MNHEY and CDR2 SMNVEV (reference sequence). This CDR3 region has 15 residues. CDR3 nucleotide sequence: TGTGCCAGCAGTTTACAGGGGGCTATCTACAATGAGCAGTTCTTC. Residues: CASSLQGAIYNEQFF.

CDR3 region: CASSKTGSYNEQFF. CDR3 in DNA: TGTGCCAGCTCTAAGACAGGGAGCTACAATGAGCAGTTCTTC. The chain couples TRBV27 to TRBJ2-1; 7 bases are a match to TRBD1. There are 14 residues in the CDR3. The germline CDR1 and CDR2 sequences are MNHEY and SMNVEV (reference sequence). Unmatched junction bases numbered 7, after V lost 8 bases and J lost 3 bases.

The genes are TRBV27 and TRBJ2-1; 16 bases fit TRBD2. Germline CDR1 is MNHEY and CDR2 is SMNVEV (reference sequence). The junction had 3 bases not matched to a gene; V was cut back by 4 bases and J by 6 bases. This CDR3 has 16 residues. CDR3 sequence: CASSSGTSGRANEQFF. DNA of the CDR3: TGTGCCAGCAGTTCCGGGACTAGCGGGAGGGCCAATGAGCAGTTCTTC.

This clone appeared a single time. The chain combines TRBV10-3 with TRBJ2-7, with a weak D call TRBD2 (6 bases). The V gene's germline CDR1 is ENHRY and CDR2 SYGVKD. The CDR3 length is 15 residues. The ends were cut back, 4 bases at V and 1 base at J, with 14 bases in the middle. CDR3 nucleotides: TGTGCCATCAGTGGCCCCGACGCGGGGTCCTACGAGCAGTACTTC. This sequence encodes CAISGPDAGSYEQYF.

The V call is TRBV11-2, the J call TRBJ1-2, with 9 bases aligning to TRBD1. CDR1 and CDR2 (germline): SGHAT, FQNNGV. V trimming: 3 bases; J trimming: 6 bases; junction bases outside the gene matches: 14. The CDR3 runs 17 residues. This chain's CDR3 is CASSLEQGAPVVNGYTF. As DNA, the CDR3 is TGTGCCAGCAGCTTGGAACAGGGGGCGCCGGTAGTGAATGGCTACACCTTC. Drawing the rest from reference TRBV11-2 and TRBJ1-2, the complete variable domain is EAGVAQSPRYKIIEKRQSVAFWCNPISGHATLYWYQQILGQGPKLLIQFQNNGVVDDSQLPKDRFSAERLKGVDSTLKIQPAKLEDSAVYLCASSLEQGAPVVNGYTFGSGTRLTVV.

The chain carries TRBV4-3 and TRBJ2-7, with 7 bases identical to TRBD2. Germline V gene data show CDR1 as LGHNA and CDR2 as YSLEER. This CDR3 is 16 amino acids long. The ends lost 0 bases at V and 4 bases at J; junction bases unmatched: 9. CDR3 nucleotide sequence: TGCGCCAGCAGCCAAGAGATGGGGGGGGGAAAGTACGAGCAGTACTTC. It codes for CASSQEMGGGKYEQYF.